The entry that follows covers one T cell receptor (beta chain) sequence. As yet, its antigen is unknown. This sample was included in a study of OX40 agonist ivuxolimab in advanced cancers. Study-wide context: Patients were infused with ivuxolimab every 2 weeks at 0.01 to 10 mg/kg. Three patients responded partially, comprising one with hepatocellular carcinoma and two with cutaneous melanoma.

The study, taken as a whole, reports: Among the least clonally expanded were partial responders at 0.1-3.0 mg/kg. Doses of 0.1 to 3.0 mg/kg were accompanied by clonal expansion of CD4+ and CD8+ blood T cells by week 6.

The assay was immunoSEQ multiplex PCR, and TCRdb's table has in-frame clones only and misses some. Seen here are about 70,000 clones, roughly nine tenths observed once, and the top ten hold roughly 2.7%. This TCR was recovered from an adult with an advanced solid tumor such as melanoma, head and neck, liver or kidney cancer. The source was CD4+ or CD8+ T cells sorted from blood, collected in a trial of the OX40 agonist ivuxolimab.

The CDR3: CASSQEDRGLNYGYTF. As DNA, the CDR3 is TGCGCCAGCAGCCAGGAGGACAGGGGGCTTAACTATGGCTACACCTTC. The chain is built from TRBV4-3 and TRBJ1-2; 11 bases map to TRBD1. The germline V gene encodes CDR1 LGHNA and CDR2 YSLEER. This CDR3 has 16 amino acids. V gave up 3 bases and J gave up 1 base; unmatched junction bases: 4.